Each of the 9 T cell receptor beta chains below was sequenced from the same sample in a study of blood T cell repertoires in COVID-19. Produced via immunoSEQ multiplex PCR; TCRdb's table is partial and in-frame only. The data hold under 450,000 clones, with roughly 84% observed a single time. Sequenced material: PBMCs or T cells enriched from blood (not recorded which). The source of these receptors is a woman younger than 45 who had recovered from COVID-19.

The chain combines TRBV10-3 with TRBJ2-5; TRBD2 agrees at 12 bases. This CDR3 is built from 15 residues. V shed 5 bases and J 5 bases; nucleotides not matched to a gene: 6. Germline V CDR1 and CDR2: ENHRY, SYGVKD. The CDR3 sequence is CAISKLAGGRETQYF. In DNA, the CDR3 is TGTGCCATCAGTAAACTAGCGGGGGGAAGGGAGACCCAGTACTTC.

V is TRBV30 and J is TRBJ1-5, with no clear D. The germline gives CDR1 GTSNPN, CDR2 SVGIG (reference sequence). Trimming shortened V by 0 bases and J by 5 bases, and 14 bases separated the two germline ends. This CDR3 contains 15 residues. The CDR3 DNA reads TGTGCCTGGAGTGTACTAGGGCTTGTGCATCAGCCCCAGCATTTT. Amino acid sequence: CAWSVLGLVHQPQHF.

This clone was counted only a few times. V is TRBV5-1 and J is TRBJ1-4; 9 nucleotides line up with TRBD1. V lost 2 bases, J lost 5 bases, and 1 base stayed unmatched. This CDR3 has 14 residues. Per germline, CDR1 SGHRS and CDR2 YFSETQ. CDR3 bases: TGCGCCAGCAGCTTCGGACAGGGGAATGAAAAACTGTTTTTT. This codes for CASSFGQGNEKLFF.

The chain employs TRBV20-1 and TRBJ1-5; TRBD1 matches at 9 bases. Per germline, CDR1 DFQATT and CDR2 SNEGSKA (reference sequence). The CDR3 has 14 amino acids. V gave up 3 bases and J gave up 6 bases; unmatched junction bases: 6. The CDR3 loop reads CSASGQGISQPQHF. DNA of the CDR3: TGCAGTGCTAGTGGACAGGGGATAAGTCAGCCCCAGCATTTT.

This rearrangement joins TRBV19 to TRBJ1-4; D unclear. This CDR3 spans 16 amino acids. Germline V gene lookup returns CDR1 LNHDA and CDR2 SQIVND (reference sequence). The germline V and J ends were trimmed by 5 bases and 3 bases, with 16 bases remaining between them. As DNA, the CDR3 is TGTGCCAGTAGTCCCAATAAGAGATTGGCTAATGAAAAACTGTTTTTT. Its protein product is CASSPNKRLANEKLFF.

CDR3 bases: TGTGCCAGCAGCCCAACCGGGACAGGGGGCGCAGATACGCAGTATTTT. Encoded protein: CASSPTGTGGADTQYF. This rearrangement joins TRBV27 to TRBJ2-3; the match to TRBD1 covers 12 bases. The V segment lost 6 bases and the J segment 4 bases; nucleotides outside the gene matches: 8. The CDR3 runs 16 residues. From germline, CDR1 is MNHEY and CDR2 SMNVEV (reference sequence).

This clone showed up just a few times. This chain connects TRBV24-1 to TRBJ1-5, with D perhaps TRBD1 (5 bases). CDR1 KGHDR and CDR2 SFDVKD come from the germline V gene. Trimming shortened V by 6 bases and J by 2 bases, and 7 bases separated the two germline ends. The CDR3 is 13 residues long. The CDR3 sequence is CATSWGGNQPQHF. CDR3 in DNA: TGTGCCACCAGTTGGGGGGGCAATCAGCCCCAGCATTTT.

V and J are TRBV21-1 and TRBJ2-5; TRBD1, as called in the table, went unchecked against the DNA. TRBV21-1 has pseudogene status. The CDR3 is 12 residues long. CDR3 in DNA: TGTGCCATGCGGTACAGGGAAGAGACCCAGTACTTC. Residues: CAMRYREETQYF.

This rearrangement joins TRBV19 to TRBJ2-5; tentatively, D is TRBD2 (5 bases). Trimming pared 3 bases from V and 4 bases from J, leaving 9 bases between. The CDR3 length is 13 residues. The V gene's germline CDR1 is LNHDA and CDR2 SQIVND (reference sequence). The CDR3: CASSMDRGETQYF. The DNA of the CDR3 is TGTGCCAGTAGTATGGACCGGGGAGAGACCCAGTACTTC.